This paragraph covers one T cell receptor beta chain sequence. Its antigen is unknown. These data come from a study of PD-1 blockade in classical Hodgkin lymphoma. Notes on the study in general: Reports indicated that newly diagnosed patients had lower baseline TCR diversity than healthy donors did. Nivolumab starters within 1 year of ASCT were excluded.

Patients all relapsed after autologous stem cell transplantation, and there was variation in brentuximab vedotin exposure. Measured with immunoSEQ multiplex PCR; TCRdb has only the in-frame clones, and not every one. The data hold 40,000 to 45,000 clones, with over 70% observed a single time. V lost 7 bases, J lost 2 bases, and 10 bases lay in between. The CDR3 length is 13 residues. Germline CDR1 is MNHEY and CDR2 is SVGAGI. The TCR originated in a human donor with classical Hodgkin lymphoma. The chain has TRBV6-5 and TRBJ2-3, with D possibly TRBD2 on 6 matching bases. Sequenced material: peripheral blood mononuclear cells (PBMCs), taken at baseline. The CDR3 is CASKAGNTDTQYF. The CDR3 DNA sequence: TGTGCCAGCAAGGCGGGGAACACAGATACGCAGTATTTT.